The 26 T cell receptor beta chains presented below share a single source sample, sequenced in a study of CD8 T cells in ankylosing spondylitis (dated by TCRdb to about 2017). Preparation of the library involved 5' RACE. The sequencer listed for this sample is Illumina HiSeq 2500. TCRdb reworked the public reads: Q25 trimming with fastp, MiXCR clone assembly, productive beta chains retained. Entries that share a CDR3 protein sequence are merged under the most common genes and DNA. For this sample there are 700,000 to 850,000 distinct CDR3 sequences; about 11% appear just once. Jointly, the top ten make up under 0.6% of the sample. These receptors lack a known antigen. Results and caveats for the whole study, not just this receptor: A TCR beta motif of fewer than 10 highly homologous amino acid variants appeared characteristic of blood from ankylosing spondylitis patients.

The sample comprised blood, either unsorted or a sorted T cell fraction (not recorded which). These receptors all come from a male donor with ankylosing spondylitis.

This rearrangement joins TRBV18 to TRBJ1-4; D is undetermined. Trimming took 2 bases from V and 0 from J, leaving 7 bases between them. Germline CDR1 KGHSH, CDR2 LQKENI. The CDR3 consists of 15 residues. The CDR3 protein is CASSPRGPTNEKLFF. CDR3 DNA: TGTGCCAGCTCACCAAGAGGTCCAACTAATGAAAAACTGTTTTTT.

The rearrangement links TRBV7-9 to TRBJ1-4; D gene unclear. This CDR3 has 14 amino acids. The germline V gene has CDR1 SEHNR and CDR2 FQNEAQ (reference sequence). Trimming cost V 3 bases and J 7 bases, with 12 bases left between them. In DNA, the CDR3 is TGTGCCAGCAGCTTGCAATTTATGGGTGAAAAACTGTTTTTT. Translating it yields CASSLQFMGEKLFF.

This clonotype was seen only a few times. The V and J genes are TRBV19 and TRBJ1-6; 8 nucleotides line up with TRBD1. J was trimmed by 10 bases and V by 6 bases; bases with no gene match: 11. This CDR3 region has 15 residues. Germline V lookup: CDR1 LNHDA, CDR2 SQIVND (reference sequence). CDR3 DNA: TGTGCCAGTAGCGGGACAGGCGTCCTGAGATCACCCCTCCACTTT. It codes for CASSGTGVLRSPLHF.

The chain links TRBV20-1 to TRBJ2-3, with TRBD2 matching 9 bases. This CDR3 has 16 amino acids. Per germline, CDR1 DFQATT and CDR2 SNEGSKA (reference sequence). J was trimmed by 4 bases and V by 0 bases; bases with no gene match: 8. The CDR3 DNA is TGCAGTGCTAGAGATCCAGCGGGGGGCCAGGCAGATACGCAGTATTTT. Residues: CSARDPAGGQADTQYF.

The J gene is TRBJ1-2, the V gene TRBV5-5, with 12 bases that match TRBD1. Trimming cost V 3 bases and J 8 bases; bases outside gene matches: 11. The CDR3 is 16 amino acids. CDR1 is SGHKS, CDR2 YYEKEE, per germline (reference sequence). The CDR3 DNA sequence: TGTGCCAGCAGCTACCTACCGGGACAGGGGGCTAAAGGCTACACCTTC. Protein product: CASSYLPGQGAKGYTF.

CDR3 sequence reads: CSARDGPRDTEAFF. DNA of the CDR3: TGCAGTGCTAGAGATGGGCCTCGGGACACTGAAGCTTTCTTT. The chain recombines TRBV20-1 with TRBJ1-1; D gene unclear. Between the trimmed V and J ends, which lost 0 bases and 3 bases, there was a span of 11 bases. Germline V gene data show CDR1 as DFQATT and CDR2 as SNEGSKA (reference sequence). The CDR3 totals 14 residues.

CDR3 bases: TGTGCCAGCAGCCAGTCCCCTCAGAGCGCGCAGTTCTTC. The encoded protein is CASSQSPQSAQFF. The chain is built from TRBV3-1 and TRBJ2-1; the D is unclear. Germline V gene lookup returns CDR1 LGHDT and CDR2 YNNKEL (reference sequence). V gave up 3 bases and J gave up 12 bases, with 15 bases separating them. The CDR3 extends over 13 amino acids.

A few counts support this clonotype. The chain links TRBV12-3 or TRBV12-4 to TRBJ2-1; no firm D call. V lost 2 bases and J lost 0, with 11 bases in between. CDR3 length: 16 amino acids. The CDR3 region is CASSLRPGISYNEQFF. The CDR3 DNA reads as TGTGCCAGCAGTTTAAGGCCAGGAATCTCCTACAATGAGCAGTTCTTC.

In its sample, this clonotype was seen a few times. The chain links TRBV7-2 to TRBJ1-2; D not certain. With 1 base removed from V and 3 bases from J, the gap between germline ends came to 9 bases. The CDR3 totals 14 residues. Germline lookup yields CDR1 SGHTA and CDR2 FQGNSA. The CDR3 here is CASSLDFVDYGYTF. DNA of the CDR3: TGTGCCAGCAGCTTAGACTTTGTGGACTATGGCTACACCTTC.

The sample holds a few counts of this clonotype. The chain uses TRBV6-1 and TRBJ2-7, with 8 nucleotides matching TRBD2. Germline values: CDR1 MNHNS, CDR2 SASEGT. V shed 8 bases and J 4 bases; nucleotides not matched to a gene: 7. The CDR3 has 13 amino acids. The DNA of the CDR3 is TGTGCCAGCCAGCGGGAGACGAAGTACGAGCAGTACTTC. Translated, it gives CASQRETKYEQYF.

Only a few counts were recorded for this clonotype. The J gene is TRBJ2-7, the V gene TRBV7-2, with TRBD2 matching 12 bases. J gave up 0 bases and V 5 bases, and 8 bases lay outside the gene matches. CDR3 size: 17 residues. CDR1 SGHTA and CDR2 FQGNSA come from the germline V gene. The CDR3 here is CASSPRGLAGPSYEQYF. CDR3 sequence (DNA): TGTGCCAGCAGCCCAAGAGGACTAGCGGGACCCTCCTACGAGCAGTACTTC.

The J gene is TRBJ2-5, the V gene TRBV20-1, with 8 bases fitting TRBD1. V was pared by 1 base and J by 2 bases, with 3 bases of the junction left unmatched. The V gene's germline CDR1 is DFQATT and CDR2 SNEGSKA (reference sequence). The CDR3 runs 14 residues. This chain's CDR3 is CSARAGQGQETQYF. In DNA, the CDR3 is TGCAGTGCTAGAGCAGGACAGGGACAAGAGACCCAGTACTTC.

This clonotype was seen many times. V is TRBV4-2 and J is TRBJ1-2; 9 bases align to TRBD1. The J segment lost 8 bases and the V segment lost 8 bases, leaving 6 bases of the junction unmatched. Germline CDR1 reads LGHNA; CDR2 reads YNFKEQ. CDR3 size: 12 residues. The CDR3 spells CASSQGAIGYTF. The CDR3 DNA is TGTGCCAGCTCACAGGGGGCGATAGGCTACACCTTC.

In its sample, this clonotype was seen a few times. The junction and the germline gene differ at one end; a read error may be behind it. This rearrangement joins TRBV6-2 or TRBV6-3 to TRBJ2-3; 10 nucleotides align to TRBD1. Germline CDR1 and CDR2: MNHEY and SVGEGT. This CDR3 contains 12 residues. Here the CDR3 reads CASSSWTGGQDF. In DNA, the CDR3 is TGTGCCAGCAGTTCGTGGACAGGGGGTCAGGATTTT.

This clonotype was seen a handful of times. The chain carries TRBV10-3 and TRBJ2-7, with 9 nucleotides matching TRBD1. This CDR3 comprises 14 residues. CDR1 ENHRY and CDR2 SYGVKD come from the germline V gene. Trimming took 8 bases from V and 2 from J; bases not matched to a gene: 7. Here the CDR3 reads CAIGTGGFPYEQYF. As DNA, the CDR3 is TGTGCCATCGGAACAGGGGGCTTTCCCTACGAGCAGTACTTC.

CDR3 loop: CAWSRTGSGNTIYF. CDR3 in DNA: TGTGCCTGGAGTCGGACTGGCTCTGGAAACACCATATATTTT. This rearrangement joins TRBV30 to TRBJ1-3; the D is unclear. V was pared by 2 bases and J by 0 bases, with 8 bases between. Germline V CDR1 and CDR2: GTSNPN, SVGIG (reference sequence). This CDR3 region has 14 residues.

The V call is TRBV20-1, the J call TRBJ2-1; 7 bases align to TRBD2. CDR3 length equals 10 residues. The germline V gene has CDR1 DFQATT and CDR2 SNEGSKA (reference sequence). V dropped 5 bases and J dropped 9; count of bases not matched to a gene: 1. The chain's CDR3 is CSAAGVEQFF. The CDR3 region has the DNA TGCAGTGCTGCGGGAGTTGAGCAGTTCTTC.

This clonotype occurred a few times. This chain joins TRBV5-1 and TRBJ2-7; 7 nucleotides agree with TRBD1. This CDR3 spans 15 amino acids. Germline CDR1 SGHRS, CDR2 YFSETQ. V shed 0 bases, J shed 3 bases, and the junction held 6 bases outside the gene matches. This CDR3 reads CASSLDGQEYYEQYF. The CDR3 region has the DNA TGCGCCAGCAGCTTGGATGGACAGGAGTACTACGAGCAGTACTTC.

This clonotype was seen more than once but under ten times. The V gene is TRBV4-3, the J gene TRBJ2-1; 12 bases are a match to TRBD2. The germline V gene has CDR1 LGHNA and CDR2 YSLEER. The CDR3 has 16 residues. With 0 bases clipped from V and 8 bases from J, the junction kept 5 bases outside the gene matches. As DNA, the CDR3 is TGCGCCAGCAGCCAAGATTGGACTAGCGGGAACCATGAGCAGTTCTTC. This gives the protein CASSQDWTSGNHEQFF.

This clonotype was seen more than once but under ten times. The CDR3 DNA is TGCGCCAGCACCCGAGTGGGCGGGAGCTCCTACAATGAGCAGTTCTTC. Residues: CASTRVGGSSYNEQFF. The chain is built from TRBV4-1 and TRBJ2-1; 7 bases are a match to TRBD2. The CDR3 is 16 amino acids. The V and J ends lost 7 bases and 0 bases, in that order; junction bases with no gene match: 9. Germline V gene lookup returns CDR1 MGHRA and CDR2 YSYEKL.

J is TRBJ2-7 and V is TRBV5-1; D is unclear. In germline, CDR1 is SGHRS, CDR2 YFSETQ. Trimming removed 5 bases at V and 7 bases at J, with 16 bases between. CDR3 size: 13 residues. The CDR3 bases are TGCGCCAGCAGTCCCGGGTTGCCGGAGGAGCAGTACTTC. Protein product: CASSPGLPEEQYF.

The chain employs TRBV4-2 and TRBJ2-1; 9 bases line up with TRBD2. The CDR3 runs to 14 residues. Unmatched junction bases numbered 6, after V lost 7 bases and J lost 5 bases. Germline CDR1 reads LGHNA; CDR2 reads YNFKEQ. CDR3 coding DNA: TGTGCCAGCAATAAGCGGGAGGAGGACAATGAGCAGTTCTTC. Its translation is CASNKREEDNEQFF.

The chain joins TRBV28 to TRBJ1-5; possible D gene TRBD1, 6 bases. The germline CDR1 and CDR2 sequences are MDHEN and SYDVKM. With 6 bases removed from V and 6 bases from J, the gap between germline ends came to 21 bases. This CDR3 region has 16 residues. CDR3 amino acids: CASSPISFRDTQPQHF. The CDR3 DNA reads as TGTGCCAGCAGCCCGATTAGTTTCCGGGACACTCAGCCCCAGCATTTT.

The chain couples TRBV7-2 to TRBJ1-6; D remains ambiguous. The CDR3 length is 15 residues. V was clipped by 1 base and J by 9 bases, with 13 bases between them. Germline assignment: CDR1 SGHTA and CDR2 FQGNSA. CDR3 nucleotides: TGTGCCAGCAGCTTAGTTGAGCCAGGTGTTTCACCCCTCCACTTT. Translating it yields CASSLVEPGVSPLHF.

This clonotype was detected only a few times. The CDR3: CASSSRRLAGKALNTDTQYF. DNA of the CDR3: TGTGCCAGCAGCTCCCGACGACTAGCGGGGAAGGCTCTAAACACAGATACGCAGTATTTT. The V and J genes are TRBV11-1 and TRBJ2-3; 11 bases agree with TRBD2. The length of the CDR3 is 20 residues. With V trimmed by 4 bases and J by 2 bases, 17 bases remained unmatched. The germline gives CDR1 SGHAT, CDR2 FQDESV (reference sequence).

The gene calls are TRBV20-1 and TRBJ2-7, with unresolved D. Germline V gene sequence: CDR1 DFQATT, CDR2 SNEGSKA (reference sequence). This CDR3 region has 13 residues. V was cut by 2 bases and J by 5 bases, with 13 bases left in between. DNA for the CDR3: TGCAGTGCTAGACCGGGCCCCCCAGACGAGCAGTACTTC. It translates to CSARPGPPDEQYF.